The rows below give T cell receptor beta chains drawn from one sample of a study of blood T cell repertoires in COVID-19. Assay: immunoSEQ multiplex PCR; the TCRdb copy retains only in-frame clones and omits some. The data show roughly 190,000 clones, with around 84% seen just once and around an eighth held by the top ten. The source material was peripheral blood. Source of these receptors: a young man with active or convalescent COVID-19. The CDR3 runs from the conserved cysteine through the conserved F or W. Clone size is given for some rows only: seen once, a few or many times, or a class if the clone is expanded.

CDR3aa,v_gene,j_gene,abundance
CATSETGKGNEKLFF,TRBV24-1,TRBJ1-4,-
CASSLATSGAPTDTQYF,TRBV5-1,TRBJ2-3,-
CATPRDPNYGYTF,TRBV2,TRBJ1-2,-
CASSLNVGGPGGNEQFF,TRBV28,TRBJ2-1,once
CASSSSGTGDWNTEAFF,TRBV11-2,TRBJ1-1,-
CASSSPSSGANVLTF,TRBV28,TRBJ2-6,-
CASTDGGSQPQHF,TRBV6-5,TRBJ1-5,-
CASSLAAGGPDTGELFF,TRBV4-1,TRBJ2-2,-
CASSIYGQGPNQPQHF,TRBV19,TRBJ1-5,-
CASSLARGYYEQYF,TRBV7-2,TRBJ2-7,-
CASSLTAGGTEAFF,TRBV7-9,TRBJ1-1,-
CASSSPGQGRETQYF,TRBV5-6,TRBJ2-5,-
CASSSQGAGSNQPQHF,TRBV19,TRBJ1-5,-
CSVRTGKHGYTF,TRBV29-1,TRBJ1-2,few
CASSSTGYGYTF,TRBV6-6,TRBJ1-2,-
CASSIARDKGGELFF,TRBV19,TRBJ2-2,-
CASSPAGMSNQPQHF,TRBV28,TRBJ1-5,-
CASTRDRASPLHF,TRBV12-3/TRBV12-4,TRBJ1-6,-
CASSGGQGAPTVEQFF,TRBV2,TRBJ2-1,-
CASGSQGWTNEKLFF,TRBV6-5,TRBJ1-4,-
CAWSVRLNTEAFF,TRBV30,TRBJ1-1,-
CASSLGAGGPETQYF,TRBV7-6,TRBJ2-5,-
CASSPDGDQPQHF,TRBV19,TRBJ1-5,-
CASSTGGRGYGYTF,TRBV5-1,TRBJ1-2,-
CASSPRTGRNSYEQYF,TRBV5-6,TRBJ2-7,-
CASTKSGQGTRAEAFF,TRBV19,TRBJ1-1,-
CAWSAPDRTATEAFF,TRBV30,TRBJ1-1,-
CASSTSDRGAQYF,TRBV12-3/TRBV12-4,TRBJ2-3,few
CASSQEYPGIGNGYTF,TRBV3-1/TRBV3-2,TRBJ1-2,-
CATLGGGHNEQFF,TRBV27,TRBJ2-1,-
CASSIVGSSSYEQYF,TRBV19,TRBJ2-7,-
CASSYGDRLNTGELFF,TRBV7-9,TRBJ2-2,-
CASSEGQVSNQPQHF,TRBV6-5,TRBJ1-5,few
CAWSTGADYGYTF,TRBV30,TRBJ1-2,-
CASSVEGSNYGYTF,TRBV9,TRBJ1-2,many
CASGGTGREQYF,TRBV5-1,TRBJ2-7,-
CASSLAGQGDTEAFF,TRBV5-1,TRBJ1-1,-
CASSSRETQYF,TRBV7-6,TRBJ2-5,-
CASSKRGGTDTEAFF,TRBV21-1,TRBJ1-1,few
CASSTTVNTEAFF,TRBV6-5,TRBJ1-1,-
CASSQAGANYGYTF,TRBV3-1/TRBV3-2,TRBJ1-2,-
CASSYRGLDSSYNEQFF,TRBV27,TRBJ2-1,-
CASSLGHSNTEAFF,TRBV7-3,TRBJ1-1,-
CASSPREGARNEQFF,TRBV4-1,TRBJ2-1,-
CAWSPGTSGGPETQYF,TRBV30,TRBJ2-5,few
CASSPGSGRDYGYTF,TRBV5-6,TRBJ1-2,-
CASSSIVSLANTQYF,TRBV2,TRBJ2-3,-
CASSVLAGFQETQYF,TRBV2,TRBJ2-5,-
CASSPPAEPSNQPQHF,TRBV28,TRBJ1-5,-
CASSPSGGAGETQYF,TRBV5-1,TRBJ2-5,large
CASSDYAGGGQDTQYF,TRBV6-4,TRBJ2-3,-
CASSLPTGGAETQYF,TRBV7-2,TRBJ2-5,-
CASSSHSNAQDTQYF,TRBV7-2,TRBJ2-3,-
CASSSPGLAGVGEQYF,TRBV21-1,TRBJ2-7,-